This T cell receptor (beta chain) was captured in a study of T-cell memory formation after mild COVID-19. Across the study: There were largely donor-specific TCR clusters. Points from the study as a whole: Confirmation of SARS-CoV-2 specificity was lacking for second-wave clones peaking day 37.

To note about this clonotype: Its antigen is undetermined.

With V trimmed by 7 bases and J by 5 bases, 7 bases remained unmatched. This CDR3 has 14 amino acids. Germline loops: CDR1 LGHNA, CDR2 YSLEER. Constant-segment primers served in 5'RACE that generated TCR alpha and TCR beta cDNA libraries bearing sample barcodes and UMIs. TCRdb fed the 5' RACE reads into MiXCR, producing one record per CDR3 protein. The data contain some 450,000 distinct CDR3 sequences, more than 15% of them singletons. The material sequenced was PBMCs or a T cell subset sorted from them (not recorded which). The receptor comes from a man between 18 and 29 years old who had mild COVID-19 (a few samples of this study predate the infection). Cell type and time point are not known. The gene calls are TRBV4-3 and TRBJ2-2, with TRBD2 matching over 7 bases. The CDR3 spells CASKVTSVTGELFF. In nucleotides, the CDR3 is TGCGCCAGCAAGGTTACTAGCGTTACCGGGGAGCTGTTTTTT.